This T cell receptor beta chain was documented in a study of response to subunit inactivated influenza vaccine. TCRdb reprocessed the RT-PCR reads with MiXCR, giving one entry per CDR3 protein. The sample contains hundreds of thousands of distinct CDR3 sequences, 12% to 15% of which appear only once. Germline CDR1 is DFQATT and CDR2 is SNEGSKA (reference sequence). V lost 2 bases to trimming and J lost 0 bases; unmatched junction nucleotides: 3. The CDR3 runs 14 residues. This clonotype has ten or more counts. As yet, its antigen is unknown. Points from the study as a whole: Authors suggested few new T cells are recruited by each seasonal influenza vaccination.

This chain uses TRBV20-1 with TRBJ2-7, with TRBD2 matching over 8 bases. The sequence was collected from a man aged 50-59 years who received an inactivated influenza vaccine. Sequencing was performed on PBMCs from blood, taken approximately 15 days before vaccination. This CDR3 reads CSARPGTSSYEQYF. As DNA, the CDR3 is TGCAGTGCTAGACCTGGGACTAGCTCCTACGAGCAGTACTTC.